Presented here are 27 T cell receptor beta chains from one specimen sequenced in a study of blood T cell repertoires in COVID-19. Some clones are missing from TCRdb's copy, which holds only in-frame ones; the method was immunoSEQ multiplex PCR. The sample records tens of thousands of clones, approximately 78% being singletons. Sequences were obtained from peripheral blood. The receptor set was obtained from a man in his 60s with acute or convalescent COVID-19.

This chain connects TRBV28 to TRBJ1-5; TRBD1 agrees at 9 bases. V lost 7 bases, J lost 7 bases, and 11 bases stayed unmatched. CDR3 length: 15 amino acids. Per the germline V gene, CDR1 is MDHEN and CDR2 is SYDVKM. CDR3 nucleotide sequence: TGTGCCAGCACCTTCATGACAGGGACAGGGCAGCCCCAGCATTTT. Its translation is CASTFMTGTGQPQHF.

The chain links TRBV19 to TRBJ2-7; 7 bases line up with TRBD2. V lost 9 bases and J lost 6; bases outside the gene matches: 14. Per the germline V gene, CDR1 is LNHDA and CDR2 is SQIVND (reference sequence). This CDR3 is 14 amino acids long. The CDR3 sequence is CARPPGGLKVEQYF. CDR3 coding DNA: TGTGCCAGACCGCCGGGAGGCCTGAAGGTCGAGCAGTACTTC.

The chain is built from TRBV7-2 and TRBJ2-5; TRBD2 is a possible D gene (6 bases). From germline, CDR1 is SGHTA and CDR2 FQGNSA. Trimming left V 5 bases short and J 3 bases short, with 16 bases between. The CDR3 is made up of 15 amino acids. The DNA for the CDR3 is TGTGCCAGCAGCACGGGAGCCACGGGGAAAGAGACCCAGTACTTC. It is translated as CASSTGATGKETQYF.

V gene TRBV20-1 combines with J gene TRBJ2-1, with TRBD2 matching over 11 bases. The germline CDR1 and CDR2 sequences are DFQATT and SNEGSKA (reference sequence). The CDR3 totals 14 residues. V shed 3 bases, J shed 9 bases, and the junction held 7 bases outside the gene matches. The CDR3 nucleotides are TGCAGTGCTAGTGTGACTAGCGGGGAAAGTGAGCAGTTCTTC. This encodes CSASVTSGESEQFF.

The chain couples TRBV12-3 or TRBV12-4 to TRBJ1-3; D not certain. CDR3 length: 13 residues. V shed 5 bases and J shed 1 base, with 6 bases lying between them. CDR3 nucleotides: TGTGCCAGCAGTCGGGATTCTGGAAACACCATATATTTT. Translating gives CASSRDSGNTIYF.

The rearrangement joins TRBV6-5 to TRBJ1-3, with D possibly TRBD1 on 6 matching bases. Trimming shortened V by 5 bases and J by 3 bases, and 14 bases separated the two germline ends. The length of the CDR3 is 15 residues. The germline V gene has CDR1 MNHEY and CDR2 SVGAGI. The CDR3 nucleotides read TGTGCCAGCAGTCCACAGGGAGGGCTTGGAAACACCATATATTTT. Amino acid sequence: CASSPQGGLGNTIYF.

V is TRBV2 and J is TRBJ2-3, with 7 bases fitting TRBD2. Germline CDR1 SNHLY, CDR2 FYNNEI. CDR3 length: 13 residues. V was clipped by 8 bases and J by 6 bases; unmatched bases: 8. The CDR3 is CASLREKGDTQYF. DNA for the CDR3: TGTGCCAGCTTGCGGGAGAAGGGGGATACGCAGTATTTT. The full variable domain, completed using reference TRBV2 and TRBJ2-3, is EPEVTQTPSHQVTQMGQEVILRCVPISNHLYFYWYRQILGQKVEFLVSFYNNEISEKSEIFDDQFSVERPDGSNFTLKIRSTKLEDSAMYFCASLREKGDTQYFGPGTRLTVL.

CDR3 sequence: CASSWDRFNQPQHF. The CDR3 DNA sequence: TGTGCCAGCAGCTGGGACAGGTTCAATCAGCCCCAGCATTTT. This chain uses TRBV7-8 with TRBJ1-5, with 8 bases matching TRBD1. The CDR3 sequence is 14 residues long. J gave up 3 bases and V 4 bases, and 2 bases lay outside the gene matches. The germline gives CDR1 SGHVS, CDR2 FQNEAQ.

This chain uses TRBV3-1 (or the pseudogene TRBV3-2) with TRBJ1-1; 7 nucleotides line up with TRBD1. Germline V gives CDR1 LGHDT, CDR2 YNNKEL (reference sequence). There are 13 residues in the CDR3. V was pared by 4 bases and J by 7 bases, with 6 bases of the junction left unmatched. CDR3 loop: CASSLKGASEAFF. The CDR3 nucleotides read TGTGCCAGCAGCCTAAAGGGGGCGAGTGAAGCTTTCTTT.

This chain joins TRBV6-5 and TRBJ2-7; TRBD1 agrees at 10 bases. CDR3 length: 13 residues. V dropped 4 bases and J dropped 7; count of bases not matched to a gene: 4. The V gene's germline CDR1 is MNHEY and CDR2 SVGAGI. The CDR3 region has the DNA TGTGCCAGCAGTTCCGACAGGGGGCAAGAGCAGTACTTC. It is translated as CASSSDRGQEQYF.

The rearrangement uses TRBV5-1 and TRBJ1-4, with a tentative D call TRBD1 (5 bases). Trimming shortened V by 4 bases and J by 7 bases, and 17 bases separated the two germline ends. CDR1 and CDR2 (germline): SGHRS, YFSETQ. This CDR3 comprises 15 residues. The CDR3 nucleotides are TGCGCCAGCAGCCCGGAACGAAGGGGAAGTGAAAAACTGTTTTTT. The encoded protein is CASSPERRGSEKLFF.

J is TRBJ2-1 and V is TRBV2; 8 bases match TRBD1. The CDR3 consists of 16 residues. The junction had 13 bases not matched to a gene; V was cut back by 9 bases and J by 3 bases. Germline V gene lookup returns CDR1 SNHLY and CDR2 FYNNEI. CDR3 sequence reads: CAREGRETGDYNEQFF. CDR3 sequence (DNA): TGTGCCAGGGAGGGACGCGAGACAGGGGACTACAATGAGCAGTTCTTC.

The rearrangement links TRBV27 to TRBJ1-5, with TRBD1 matching 7 bases. The V and J ends lost 4 bases and 4 bases, in that order; junction bases with no gene match: 4. CDR1 and CDR2 from the germline V gene are MNHEY and SMNVEV (reference sequence). The length of the CDR3 is 14 residues. The CDR3 DNA follows: TGTGCCAGCAGTTCTAACAGGGGAAATCAGCCCCAGCATTTT. Its protein is CASSSNRGNQPQHF.

V is TRBV6-2 or TRBV6-3 and J is TRBJ2-7; D is undetermined. Germline V gene sequence: CDR1 MNHEY, CDR2 SVGEGT. The CDR3 has 10 amino acids. The V end was cut by 4 bases, the J end by 7 bases, with 5 bases between. The chain's CDR3 is CASSSREQYF. CDR3 sequence (DNA): TGTGCCAGCAGTTCGCGGGAGCAGTACTTC.

This clone was found once. This chain links TRBV5-1 with TRBJ2-5; TRBD2 matches at 9 bases. J gave up 5 bases and V 0 bases, and 8 bases lay outside the gene matches. This CDR3 is 16 amino acids long. Germline-derived CDR1 and CDR2 are SGHRS and YFSETQ. The CDR3: CASSLAVAGGPETQYF. The CDR3 DNA sequence: TGCGCCAGCAGCTTGGCGGTGGCGGGGGGGCCGGAGACCCAGTACTTC. Variable domain in full (rest from reference TRBV5-1 and TRBJ2-5): KAGVTQTPRYLIKTRGQQVTLSCSPISGHRSVSWYQQTPGQGLQFLFEYFSETQRNKGNFPGRFSGRQFSNSRSEMNVSTLELGDSALYLCASSLAVAGGPETQYFGPGTRLLVL.

J is TRBJ1-1 and V is TRBV28, with unresolved D. The CDR3 totals 14 residues. CDR1 is MDHEN and CDR2 is SYDVKM in the germline V gene. Trimming removed 3 bases at V and 2 bases at J, with 10 bases between. The CDR3 reads CASSFDTRNTEAFF. CDR3 DNA sequence: TGTGCCAGCAGTTTTGACACTAGAAACACTGAAGCTTTCTTT.

The chain couples TRBV7-9 to TRBJ2-1, with D tentatively TRBD1 (6 bases). V lost 5 bases and J 0 bases, leaving 8 bases between the germline ends. CDR1 and CDR2 from the germline V gene are SEHNR and FQNEAQ (reference sequence). The CDR3 is made up of 14 amino acids. The CDR3 DNA follows: TGTGCCAGCAGCGGACAGAGCTCCTACAATGAGCAGTTCTTC. Amino acids: CASSGQSSYNEQFF.

The V gene is TRBV7-2, the J gene TRBJ2-7, with 9 nucleotides matching TRBD2. CDR3 size: 15 residues. V was pared by 4 bases and J by 2 bases, with 6 bases of the junction left unmatched. Germline CDR1 is SGHTA and CDR2 is FQGNSA. CDR3 amino acids: CASSSVLAGTYEQYF. The CDR3 DNA sequence: TGTGCCAGCAGCTCGGTCCTAGCGGGAACCTACGAGCAGTACTTC.

The rearrangement joins TRBV5-1 to TRBJ1-2; D is undetermined. This CDR3 contains 14 residues. V lost 4 bases, J lost 4 bases, and 14 bases lay in between. In germline, CDR1 is SGHRS, CDR2 YFSETQ. The CDR3 region has the DNA TGCGCCAGCAGCCCAGCCGCGGGTTCCTATGGCTACACCTTC. Amino acid sequence: CASSPAAGSYGYTF.

The CDR3 nucleotides are TGTGCCAGCAGCTTAGGGACAATAAGAGATCAGCCCCAGCATTTT. Amino acid sequence: CASSLGTIRDQPQHF. The chain links TRBV7-8 to TRBJ1-5; perhaps TRBD1 as D (5 bases). The germline V and J ends were trimmed by 1 base and 5 bases, with 12 bases remaining between them. The CDR3 length is 15 residues. Germline CDR1 and CDR2: SGHVS and FQNEAQ. Full variable domain (rest looked up from reference TRBV7-8 and TRBJ1-5): GAGVSQSPRYKVAKRGQDVALRCDPISGHVSLFWYQQALGQGPEFLTYFQNEAQLDKSGLPSDRFFAERPEGSVSTLKIQRTQQEDSAVYLCASSLGTIRDQPQHFGDGTRLSIL.

This clone was seen only a few times. The rearrangement joins TRBV5-1 to TRBJ2-1, with 10 bases identical to TRBD2. Germline values: CDR1 SGHRS, CDR2 YFSETQ. This CDR3 has 15 residues. Germline trimming cut 3 bases from V and 4 bases from J; bases unmatched to any gene: 4. In nucleotides, the CDR3 is TGCGCCAGCAGCTGGAGTAGCGGGGGGTACAATGAGCAGTTCTTC. Residues: CASSWSSGGYNEQFF.

The chain is built from TRBV19 and TRBJ1-1; D gene uncertain. Trimming removed 3 bases from V and 7 bases from J, with 9 bases in between. This CDR3 contains 12 residues. Germline CDR1 LNHDA, CDR2 SQIVND (reference sequence). The DNA for the CDR3 is TGTGCCAGTAGTATTGGCCGTGGTGAAGCTTTCTTT. It yields the protein CASSIGRGEAFF.

About this clone: This sample also contains other DNA sequences that code for the same CDR3. The chain employs TRBV7-2 and TRBJ2-7; D may be TRBD2 (7 bases). This CDR3 is built from 14 residues. Germline loops: CDR1 SGHTA, CDR2 FQGNSA. Deletions cut 4 bases from V and 6 bases from J, with 16 bases between. The CDR3 spells CASSSSGGAGEQYF. CDR3 DNA sequence: TGTGCCAGCAGCTCGAGTGGGGGGGCCGGCGAGCAGTACTTC.

CDR3 bases: TGTGCCAGCAGCTTTGCCGGGACTAGCGGAGCGGTTGAGCAGTTCTTC. It translates to CASSFAGTSGAVEQFF. The chain couples TRBV5-4 to TRBJ2-1, with 11 bases that match TRBD2. This CDR3 contains 16 residues. Trimming took 2 bases from V and 9 from J; bases not matched to a gene: 10. Per the germline V gene, CDR1 is SGHNT and CDR2 is YYREEE (reference sequence).

This chain links TRBV11-2 with TRBJ2-1, with 11 positions matching TRBD2. There are 16 residues in the CDR3. V dropped 1 base and J dropped 4; count of bases not matched to a gene: 3. Germline V gene lookup returns CDR1 SGHAT and CDR2 FQNNGV. The CDR3 nucleotides are TGTGCCAGCAGCTTAGGTGGGACTAGCGGATACAATGAGCAGTTCTTC. Translated, it gives CASSLGGTSGYNEQFF.

The chain employs TRBV28 and TRBJ1-5, with D maybe TRBD1 (6 bases). This CDR3 region has 20 residues. CDR1 MDHEN and CDR2 SYDVKM come from the germline V gene. V was pared by 1 base and J by 0 bases, with 22 bases between. Written as DNA, the CDR3 is TGTGCCAGCAGTTTATCTTTCGTAGGGGGTGCCCTATATAGCAATCAGCCCCAGCATTTT. This gives the protein CASSLSFVGGALYSNQPQHF.

The J gene is TRBJ1-4, the V gene TRBV19; weak D call: TRBD1 (5 bases). With 5 bases removed from V and 6 bases from J, the gap between germline ends came to 16 bases. The length of the CDR3 is 15 residues. Germline CDR1 is LNHDA and CDR2 is SQIVND (reference sequence). The CDR3: CASSRDRGTYEKLFF. The CDR3 DNA reads TGTGCCAGTAGTCGTGACCGCGGGACCTATGAAAAACTGTTTTTT.